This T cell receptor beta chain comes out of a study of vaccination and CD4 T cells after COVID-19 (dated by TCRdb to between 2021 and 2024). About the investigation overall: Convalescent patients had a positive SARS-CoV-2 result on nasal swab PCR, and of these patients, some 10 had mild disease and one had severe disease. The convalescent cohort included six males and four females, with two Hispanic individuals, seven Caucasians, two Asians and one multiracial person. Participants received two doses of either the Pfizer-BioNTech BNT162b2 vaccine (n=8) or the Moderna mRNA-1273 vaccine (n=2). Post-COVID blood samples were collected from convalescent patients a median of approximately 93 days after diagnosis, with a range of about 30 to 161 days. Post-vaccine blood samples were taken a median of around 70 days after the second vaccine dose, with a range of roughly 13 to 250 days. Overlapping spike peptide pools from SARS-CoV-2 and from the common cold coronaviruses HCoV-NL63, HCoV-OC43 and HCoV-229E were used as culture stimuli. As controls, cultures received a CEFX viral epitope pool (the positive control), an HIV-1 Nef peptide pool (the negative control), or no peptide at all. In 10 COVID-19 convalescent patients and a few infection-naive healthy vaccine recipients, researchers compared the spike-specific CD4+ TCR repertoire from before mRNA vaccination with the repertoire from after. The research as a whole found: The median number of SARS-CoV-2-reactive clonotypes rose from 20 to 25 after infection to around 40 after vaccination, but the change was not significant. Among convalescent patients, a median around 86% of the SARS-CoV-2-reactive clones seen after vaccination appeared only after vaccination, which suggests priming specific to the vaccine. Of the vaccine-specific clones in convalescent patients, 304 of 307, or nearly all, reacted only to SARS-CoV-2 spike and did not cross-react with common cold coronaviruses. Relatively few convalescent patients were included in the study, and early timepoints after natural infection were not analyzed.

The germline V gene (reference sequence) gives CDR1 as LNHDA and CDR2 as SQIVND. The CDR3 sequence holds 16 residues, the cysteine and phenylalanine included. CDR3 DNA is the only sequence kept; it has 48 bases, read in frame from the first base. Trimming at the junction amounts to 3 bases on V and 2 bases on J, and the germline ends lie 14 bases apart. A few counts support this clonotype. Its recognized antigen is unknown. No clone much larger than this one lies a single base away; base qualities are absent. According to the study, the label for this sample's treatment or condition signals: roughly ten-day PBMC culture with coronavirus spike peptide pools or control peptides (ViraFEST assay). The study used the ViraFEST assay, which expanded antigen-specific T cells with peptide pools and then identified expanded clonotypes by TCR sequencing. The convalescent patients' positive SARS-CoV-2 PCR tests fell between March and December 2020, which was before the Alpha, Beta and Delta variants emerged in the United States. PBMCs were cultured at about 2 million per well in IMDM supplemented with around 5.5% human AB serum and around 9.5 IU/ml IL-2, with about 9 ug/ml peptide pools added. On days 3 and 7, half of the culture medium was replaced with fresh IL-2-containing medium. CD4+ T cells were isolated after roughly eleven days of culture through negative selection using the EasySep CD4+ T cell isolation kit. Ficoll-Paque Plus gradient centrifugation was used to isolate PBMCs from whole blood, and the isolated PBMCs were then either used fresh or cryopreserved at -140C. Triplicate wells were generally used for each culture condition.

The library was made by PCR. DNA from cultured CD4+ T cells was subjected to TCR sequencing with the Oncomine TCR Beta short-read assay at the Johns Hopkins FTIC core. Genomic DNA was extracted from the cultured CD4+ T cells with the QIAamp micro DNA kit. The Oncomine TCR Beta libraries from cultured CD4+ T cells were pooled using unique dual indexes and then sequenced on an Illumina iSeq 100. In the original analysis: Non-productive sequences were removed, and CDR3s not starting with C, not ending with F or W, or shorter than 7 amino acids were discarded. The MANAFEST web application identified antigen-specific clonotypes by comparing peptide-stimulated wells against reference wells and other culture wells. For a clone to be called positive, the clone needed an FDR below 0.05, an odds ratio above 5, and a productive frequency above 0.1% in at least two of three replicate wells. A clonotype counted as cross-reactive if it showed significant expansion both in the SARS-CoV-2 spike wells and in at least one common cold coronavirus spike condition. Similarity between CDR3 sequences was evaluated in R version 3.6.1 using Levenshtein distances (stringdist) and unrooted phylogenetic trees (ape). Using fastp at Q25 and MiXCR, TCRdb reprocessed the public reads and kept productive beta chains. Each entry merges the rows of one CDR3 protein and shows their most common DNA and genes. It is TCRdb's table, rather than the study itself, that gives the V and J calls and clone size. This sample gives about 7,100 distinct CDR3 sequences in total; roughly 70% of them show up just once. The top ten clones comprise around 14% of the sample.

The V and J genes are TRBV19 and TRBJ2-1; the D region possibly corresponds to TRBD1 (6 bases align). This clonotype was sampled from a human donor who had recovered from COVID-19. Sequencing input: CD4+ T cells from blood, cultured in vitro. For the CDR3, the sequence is CASSMISEGAYNEQFF. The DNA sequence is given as TGTGCCAGTAGTATGATAAGTGAGGGGGCCTACAATGAGCAGTTCTTC.